The next 27 T cell receptor beta chains were all read from a single sample in a study of T cell responses to AZD1222 COVID-19 vaccine. Sequenced by immunoSEQ multiplex PCR; TCRdb stores in-frame clones only, minus some. In the table there are about 110,000 clones, more than 90% of which are singletons. Material: peripheral blood, obtained on day 0 of AZD1222 vaccination. Every receptor here comes from an adult in good health.

The V gene is TRBV7-2, the J gene TRBJ2-3; 9 bases are shared with TRBD2. CDR3 length: 15 amino acids. The junction had 2 bases not matched to a gene; V was cut back by 2 bases and J by 2 bases. From germline, CDR1 is SGHTA and CDR2 FQGNSA. The CDR3 reads CASSLTGLATDTQYF. The CDR3 DNA reads as TGTGCCAGCAGCTTAACGGGACTAGCCACAGATACGCAGTATTTT.

The CDR3 nucleotides read TGTGCCAGCAGTGGCCCCTCCACAGGGGCCCCCGGGGAGCTGTTTTTT. Translated, it gives CASSGPSTGAPGELFF. The chain recombines TRBV25-1 with TRBJ2-2; 7 positions match TRBD1. Germline V gene lookup returns CDR1 MGHDK and CDR2 SYGVNS. With V trimmed by 4 bases and J by 6 bases, 11 bases remained unmatched. This CDR3 contains 16 residues.

The chain couples TRBV20-1 to TRBJ2-7, with 12 bases aligning to TRBD2. Germline V gives CDR1 DFQATT, CDR2 SNEGSKA (reference sequence). CDR3 length: 14 amino acids. With 3 bases clipped from V and 3 bases from J, the junction kept 3 bases outside the gene matches. DNA of the CDR3: TGCAGTGCTAGTAGACTAGCGGGAGTCTACGAGCAGTACTTC. Its protein is CSASRLAGVYEQYF.

The chain carries TRBV11-2 and TRBJ2-7; the match to TRBD1 covers 9 bases. This CDR3 has 15 residues. Germline trimming cut 1 base from V and 2 bases from J; bases unmatched to any gene: 3. Looked up from germline, CDR1 is SGHAT and CDR2 is FQNNGV. CDR3 nucleotide sequence: TGTGCCAGCAGCTTAGGAGGACAGGGGACCTACGAGCAGTACTTC. Residues: CASSLGGQGTYEQYF.

V gene TRBV6-6 combines with J gene TRBJ2-1, with unresolved D. CDR3 length: 16 amino acids. CDR1 is MNHNY, CDR2 SVGAGI, per germline (reference sequence). Between the trimmed V and J ends, which lost 2 bases and 0 bases, there was a span of 11 bases. CDR3 sequence (DNA): TGTGCCAGCAGTTACGAGGTCCCGTACTCCTACAATGAGCAGTTCTTC. Its protein is CASSYEVPYSYNEQFF.

The chain carries TRBV20-1 and TRBJ1-5; D gene unclear. The germline V gene encodes CDR1 DFQATT and CDR2 SNEGSKA (reference sequence). The V end lost 3 bases, the J end lost 0 bases, and 9 bases lay between the germline ends. The CDR3 has 14 amino acids. The CDR3 sequence is CSASGSDSNQPQHF. The DNA for the CDR3 is TGCAGTGCTAGTGGGTCAGATAGCAATCAGCCCCAGCATTTT.

The V call is TRBV6-5, the J call TRBJ1-4; 10 nucleotides agree with TRBD1. In germline, CDR1 is MNHEY, CDR2 SVGAGI. With V trimmed by 6 bases and J by 5 bases, 3 bases remained unmatched. The length of the CDR3 is 14 residues. CDR3 sequence (DNA): TGTGCCAGCAGGCCGGGACAGGGGAATGAAAAACTGTTTTTT. This sequence encodes CASRPGQGNEKLFF.

The chain links TRBV19 to TRBJ1-2; 8 positions agree with TRBD1. CDR3 length equals 15 residues. Trimming removed 3 bases from V and 2 bases from J; junction bases left unmatched: 5. Germline V gene data show CDR1 as LNHDA and CDR2 as SQIVND (reference sequence). DNA for the CDR3: TGTGCCAGTAGTATCGGGACAGGAGTCAACTATGGCTACACCTTC. Protein product: CASSIGTGVNYGYTF.

The V call is TRBV3-1 (or the pseudogene TRBV3-2), the J call TRBJ1-6; TRBD1 is a possible D gene (5 bases). Per the germline V gene, CDR1 is LGHDT and CDR2 is YNNKEL (reference sequence). V gave up 0 bases and J gave up 8 bases, with 14 bases separating them. The CDR3 is 16 amino acids. The CDR3 sequence is CASSQDPAGLDSPLHF. CDR3 DNA: TGTGCCAGCAGCCAAGATCCGGCAGGGCTGGATTCACCCCTCCACTTT.

This chain uses TRBV4-3 with TRBJ2-5; 12 bases map to TRBD2. The V gene's germline CDR1 is LGHNA and CDR2 YSLEER. The CDR3 is 17 residues long. V lost 2 bases and J lost 1; bases outside the gene matches: 5. CDR3 in amino acids: CASSQNLLAGGQETQYF. The CDR3 region has the DNA TGCGCCAGCAGCCAAAATTTACTAGCGGGGGGCCAAGAGACCCAGTACTTC.

The CDR3 sequence is CAWSTVMNTEAFF. In nucleotides, the CDR3 is TGTGCCTGGTCGACGGTGATGAACACTGAAGCTTTCTTT. This chain links TRBV30 with TRBJ1-1, with D uncertain. V lost 5 bases and J 0 bases, leaving 10 bases between the germline ends. CDR1 is GTSNPN, CDR2 SVGIG, per germline (reference sequence). This CDR3 contains 13 residues.

The chain joins TRBV6-6 to TRBJ1-6, with a weak D call TRBD1 (5 bases). The CDR3 has 15 residues. The V and J ends lost 6 bases and 10 bases respectively, with 19 bases between them. CDR1 is MNHNY and CDR2 is SVGAGI in the germline V gene (reference sequence). The CDR3 is CASSQDSPPRSPLHF. The CDR3 DNA reads as TGTGCCAGCAGCCAAGACAGCCCCCCCCGGTCACCCCTCCACTTT.

This sequence joins TRBV11-3 and TRBJ2-1; 11 nucleotides line up with TRBD2. CDR1 and CDR2 (germline): SGHNT, YENEEA. The junction had 6 bases not matched to a gene; V was cut back by 1 base and J by 7 bases. This CDR3 has 16 residues. The CDR3 protein is CASSLVELAGENEQFF. CDR3 coding DNA: TGTGCCAGCAGCTTAGTAGAACTAGCGGGGGAGAATGAGCAGTTCTTC.

The chain recombines TRBV30 with TRBJ1-6; 7 positions match TRBD1. The CDR3 covers 13 residues. With 1 base clipped from V and 7 bases from J, the junction kept 1 base outside the gene matches. Germline V CDR1 and CDR2: GTSNPN, SVGIG (reference sequence). CDR3 sequence reads: CAWSGDRNSPLHF. The CDR3 bases are TGTGCCTGGAGTGGGGACAGAAATTCACCCCTCCACTTT.

V is TRBV10-3 and J is TRBJ2-5; 11 bases fit TRBD2. In germline, CDR1 is ENHRY, CDR2 SYGVKD. The CDR3 is 14 amino acids. V lost 6 bases to trimming and J lost 4 bases; unmatched junction nucleotides: 4. The CDR3 reads CAIREGLAVETQYF. For the CDR3, the DNA is TGTGCCATCAGGGAGGGACTAGCGGTAGAGACCCAGTACTTC.

The V gene is TRBV19, the J gene TRBJ1-1; TRBD1 might be the D (6 bases). CDR1 LNHDA and CDR2 SQIVND come from the germline V gene (reference sequence). The CDR3 consists of 16 residues. V lost 7 bases to trimming and J lost 3 bases, with 21 bases between them. CDR3 amino acids: CASTRLPQGRDTEAFF. CDR3 DNA sequence: TGTGCCAGTACCCGTCTACCTCAGGGGAGGGACACTGAAGCTTTCTTT. Complete variable domain (other parts from reference TRBV19 and TRBJ1-1): DGGITQSPKYLFRKEGQNVTLSCEQNLNHDAMYWYRQDPGQGLRLIYYSQIVNDFQKGDIAEGYSVSREKKESFPLTVTSAQKNPTAFYLCASTRLPQGRDTEAFFGQGTRLTVV.

V gene TRBV2 combines with J gene TRBJ1-1; no definite D call. CDR1 SNHLY and CDR2 FYNNEI come from the germline V gene. Trimming stripped 2 bases from V and 4 bases from J, with 5 bases between. The CDR3 length is 12 residues. The CDR3 DNA is TGTGCCAGCAGTGAATGGGTCACTGAAGCTTTCTTT. Its protein product is CASSEWVTEAFF.

The chain employs TRBV6-6 and TRBJ1-6; TRBD1 matches 7 bases. The CDR3 consists of 14 residues. CDR1 and CDR2 (germline): MNHNY, SVGAGI (reference sequence). Trimming cost V 7 bases and J 8 bases; bases outside gene matches: 8. CDR3 in amino acids: CASTPYRGDSPLHF. The CDR3 nucleotides read TGTGCCAGCACCCCGTACAGGGGAGATTCACCCCTCCACTTT.

V gene TRBV7-2 combines with J gene TRBJ1-2; no clear D. CDR3 length: 15 amino acids. Per the germline V gene, CDR1 is SGHTA and CDR2 is FQGNSA. Trimming removed 3 bases at V and 8 bases at J, with 19 bases between. The chain's CDR3 is CASSFVLDSRLGYTF. The CDR3 region has the DNA TGTGCCAGCAGCTTTGTTCTGGACTCCCGCTTGGGCTACACCTTC.

This clone showed up just once. The chain links TRBV28 to TRBJ1-4, with TRBD1 identical over 12 bases. J was trimmed by 7 bases and V by 11 bases; bases with no gene match: 11. Germline lookup yields CDR1 MDHEN and CDR2 SYDVKM. This CDR3 is 15 amino acids long. In nucleotides, the CDR3 is TGTGCCGCGGGAACCGGGACAGGGGGCGGTGAAAAACTGTTTTTT. It yields the protein CAAGTGTGGGEKLFF.

The rearrangement joins TRBV6-2 or TRBV6-3 to TRBJ2-2; 11 positions match TRBD2. The V gene end was trimmed by 2 bases and the J gene end by 3 bases; junction bases not matched to a gene: 2. The CDR3 loop spans 16 amino acids. Per germline, CDR1 MNHEY and CDR2 SVGEGT. DNA for the CDR3: TGTGCCAGCAGTTACGGGACTAGCGGATACACCGGGGAGCTGTTTTTT. This translates into CASSYGTSGYTGELFF.

The sample holds one count of this clone. The chain is built from TRBV6-6 and TRBJ1-4, with D hard to call. The CDR3 is 13 amino acids. Germline CDR1 reads MNHNY; CDR2 reads SVGAGI (reference sequence). The V gene lost 0 bases and the J gene lost 5 bases, with 4 bases spanning the gap. The CDR3 bases are TGTGCCAGCAGTTACTCGAAGAATGAAAAACTGTTTTTT. This codes for CASSYSKNEKLFF.

The J gene is TRBJ2-1, the V gene TRBV4-3; no clear D gene. The CDR3 has 15 residues. Trimming took off 0 bases at V and 5 bases at J, with 11 bases between the two ends. Germline V gene lookup returns CDR1 LGHNA and CDR2 YSLEER. The CDR3 coding sequence is TGCGCCAGCAGCCAAGATCCGACGGCACACAATGAGCAGTTCTTC. Its translation is CASSQDPTAHNEQFF.

The table lists this clone with a count of one. CDR3 sequence reads: CATRGDVGLSGVGTGELFF. CDR3 in DNA: TGTGCCACCCGCGGGGATGTGGGACTCTCAGGGGTTGGCACCGGGGAGCTGTTTTTT. The chain has TRBV15 and TRBJ2-2; D may be TRBD1 or TRBD2 (6 bases each). V was pared by 8 bases and J by 4 bases, with 29 bases between. The CDR3 length is 19 residues. In germline, CDR1 is LNHNV, CDR2 YYDKDF (reference sequence).

The chain carries TRBV27 and TRBJ2-7; D is unresolved. The CDR3 has 12 amino acids. Trimming cost V 4 bases and J 4 bases, with 8 bases left between them. Germline V gene lookup returns CDR1 MNHEY and CDR2 SMNVEV (reference sequence). Here the CDR3 reads CASSSRQYEQYF. As DNA, the CDR3 is TGTGCCAGCAGTTCCCGGCAGTACGAGCAGTACTTC.

The chain recombines TRBV18 with TRBJ1-2, with D possibly matching TRBD1 (6 bases). In germline, CDR1 is KGHSH, CDR2 LQKENI. V lost 3 bases and J 0 bases, leaving 11 bases between the germline ends. There are 15 residues in the CDR3. The CDR3 DNA follows: TGTGCCAGCTCACCTAGGGGGGACTCTAACTATGGCTACACCTTC. It encodes CASSPRGDSNYGYTF. Together with reference TRBV18 and TRBJ1-2, the CDR3 gives the full variable domain: NAGVMQNPRHLVRRRGQEARLRCSPMKGHSHVYWYRQLPEEGLKFMVYLQKENIIDESGMPKERFSAEFPKEGPSILRIQQVVRGDSAAYFCASSPRGDSNYGYTFGSGTRLTVV.

The chain employs TRBV5-1 and TRBJ2-3, with 10 bases aligning to TRBD2. Germline V lookup: CDR1 SGHRS, CDR2 YFSETQ. This CDR3 is built from 17 residues. Unmatched junction bases numbered 10, after V lost 0 bases and J lost 6 bases. Here the CDR3 DNA reads TGCGCCAGCAGCTTGGCCGTAACTAGCGGGGCCCCGGATACGCAGTATTTT. Residues: CASSLAVTSGAPDTQYF.